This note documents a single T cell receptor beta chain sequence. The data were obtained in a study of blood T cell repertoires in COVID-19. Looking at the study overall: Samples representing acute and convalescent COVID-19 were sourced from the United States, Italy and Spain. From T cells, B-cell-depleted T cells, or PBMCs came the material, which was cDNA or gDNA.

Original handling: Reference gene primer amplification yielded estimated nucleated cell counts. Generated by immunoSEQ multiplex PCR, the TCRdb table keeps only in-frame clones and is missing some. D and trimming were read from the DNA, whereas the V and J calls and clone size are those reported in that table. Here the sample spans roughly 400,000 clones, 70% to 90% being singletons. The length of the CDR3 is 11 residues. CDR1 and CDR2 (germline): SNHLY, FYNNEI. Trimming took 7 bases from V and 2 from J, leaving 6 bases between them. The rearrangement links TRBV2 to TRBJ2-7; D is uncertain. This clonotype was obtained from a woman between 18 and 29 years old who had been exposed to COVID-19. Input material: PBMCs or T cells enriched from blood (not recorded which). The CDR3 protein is CASTQAYEQYF. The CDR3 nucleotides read TGTGCCAGCACTCAGGCCTACGAGCAGTACTTC.